What follows is one T cell receptor (beta chain) and its context. No cognate antigen has been identified for it. The input lacks base qualities; no much larger clone sits a single base away. Library construction relied on PCR. DNA from cultured CD4+ T cells underwent TCR sequencing with the Oncomine TCR Beta short-read assay at the Johns Hopkins FTIC core. The QIAamp micro DNA kit was used to extract genomic DNA from the cultured CD4+ T cells. The Oncomine TCR Beta libraries from cultured CD4+ T cells were pooled using unique dual indexes and then sequenced on an Illumina iSeq 100. In the authors' own workflow: Non-productive sequences were removed, and CDR3s not starting with C, not ending with F or W, or shorter than 7 amino acids were discarded. The MANAFEST web application was used to identify antigen-specific clonotypes by comparing peptide-stimulated wells against reference wells and other culture wells. For a clone to be called positive, the clone needed an FDR below 0.05, an odds ratio above 5, and a productive frequency above 0.1% in at least two of three replicate wells. Clonotypes that were significantly expanded in both SARS-CoV-2 spike wells and at least one common cold coronavirus spike condition were defined as cross-reactive. Levenshtein distances (stringdist) and unrooted phylogenetic trees (ape) in R version 3.6.1 were used to assess CDR3 homology. TCRdb reanalyzed the raw reads on its own, using fastp at Q25 for trimming and MiXCR for clone calling, and kept in-frame beta chains. When rows share a CDR3 protein, they turn into one entry using the most common DNA and genes. The V and J calls were determined by TCRdb, not by the authors. The sample records about 12,000 distinct CDR3 sequences, approximately 60% of which are singletons. Of the sample, around 15% is held by the ten largest clones.

Interpreted using the paper, the treatment or condition label stands for: approximately 11-day PBMC culture with coronavirus spike peptide pools or control peptides (ViraFEST assay). The study used the ViraFEST assay, which expanded antigen-specific T cells with peptide pools and then identified expanded clonotypes by TCR sequencing. The convalescent patients' positive SARS-CoV-2 PCR tests were from March to December 2020, which was before the Alpha, Beta and Delta variants emerged in the United States. Each well held 2.2 million or so PBMCs cultured in IMDM containing roughly 5% human AB serum and around 9.2 IU/ml IL-2, with about 10 ug/ml peptide pools added. Half of the culture medium was replaced with fresh IL-2-containing medium on days 3 and 7. CD4+ T cells were isolated after 10 days of culture through negative selection using the EasySep CD4+ T cell isolation kit. Ficoll-Paque Plus gradient centrifugation was used to isolate PBMCs from whole blood, and the isolated PBMCs were then either used fresh or cryopreserved at -140C. Triplicate wells were generally used for each culture condition.

CDR1 is given as SGHTA and CDR2 as FQGNSA, both from the germline V gene. CDR3 length: 15 amino acids, cysteine to phenylalanine. CDR3 DNA is the only sequence kept; it has 45 bases, read in frame from the first base. The junction shows trimming of 5 bases on V and 3 bases on J, plus 11 bases between the germline ends. This entry comes from a study of vaccination and CD4 T cells after COVID-19 (dated by TCRdb to between 2021 and 2024). Notes on the research overall: Every convalescent patient had a positive nasal swab PCR test for SARS-CoV-2, with mild disease in roughly 10 patients and severe disease in one. The convalescent cohort comprised six males and four females, including two Hispanic individuals, seven Caucasians, two Asians and one multiracial person. Post-COVID blood samples were collected from convalescent patients a median of approximately 93 days after diagnosis, with a range of about 30 to 170 days. Control cultures received a CEFX viral epitope pool as the positive control, an HIV-1 Nef peptide pool as the negative control, or no peptide. The spike-specific CD4+ TCR repertoire was compared before and after mRNA vaccination in about nine COVID-19 convalescent patients and a handful of infection-naive healthy vaccine recipients. Overlapping spike peptide pools from SARS-CoV-2 and from the common cold coronaviruses HCoV-NL63, HCoV-OC43 and HCoV-229E were used as culture stimuli. Post-vaccine blood samples were obtained a median of roughly 75 days after the second vaccine dose, with a range of roughly 12 to 250 days. Two doses of either the Pfizer-BioNTech BNT162b2 vaccine (n=8) or the Moderna mRNA-1273 vaccine (n=2) were administered to participants. Broad study findings and their caveats: Among convalescent patients, a median approximately 88% of the SARS-CoV-2-reactive clones seen after vaccination appeared only after vaccination, which suggests priming specific to the vaccine. In convalescent patients, nearly all vaccine-specific clones (304 of 307) were found to be mono-reactive for SARS-CoV-2 spike rather than cross-reactive with common cold coronaviruses. The study included relatively few convalescent patients and did not analyze early timepoints after natural infection. Although the median number of SARS-CoV-2-reactive clonotypes went up from more than 20 after infection to some 38 after vaccination, the increase was not significant.

Sequenced: CD4+ T cells from blood, cultured in vitro. This TCR came from a human donor who had recovered from COVID-19. The V and J segments used are TRBV7-2 and TRBJ2-6; the D gene remains uncertain. The CDR3 sequence is CASSQVKGGANVLTF. DNA sequence: TGTGCCAGCAGCCAAGTGAAAGGTGGGGCCAACGTCCTGACTTTC.